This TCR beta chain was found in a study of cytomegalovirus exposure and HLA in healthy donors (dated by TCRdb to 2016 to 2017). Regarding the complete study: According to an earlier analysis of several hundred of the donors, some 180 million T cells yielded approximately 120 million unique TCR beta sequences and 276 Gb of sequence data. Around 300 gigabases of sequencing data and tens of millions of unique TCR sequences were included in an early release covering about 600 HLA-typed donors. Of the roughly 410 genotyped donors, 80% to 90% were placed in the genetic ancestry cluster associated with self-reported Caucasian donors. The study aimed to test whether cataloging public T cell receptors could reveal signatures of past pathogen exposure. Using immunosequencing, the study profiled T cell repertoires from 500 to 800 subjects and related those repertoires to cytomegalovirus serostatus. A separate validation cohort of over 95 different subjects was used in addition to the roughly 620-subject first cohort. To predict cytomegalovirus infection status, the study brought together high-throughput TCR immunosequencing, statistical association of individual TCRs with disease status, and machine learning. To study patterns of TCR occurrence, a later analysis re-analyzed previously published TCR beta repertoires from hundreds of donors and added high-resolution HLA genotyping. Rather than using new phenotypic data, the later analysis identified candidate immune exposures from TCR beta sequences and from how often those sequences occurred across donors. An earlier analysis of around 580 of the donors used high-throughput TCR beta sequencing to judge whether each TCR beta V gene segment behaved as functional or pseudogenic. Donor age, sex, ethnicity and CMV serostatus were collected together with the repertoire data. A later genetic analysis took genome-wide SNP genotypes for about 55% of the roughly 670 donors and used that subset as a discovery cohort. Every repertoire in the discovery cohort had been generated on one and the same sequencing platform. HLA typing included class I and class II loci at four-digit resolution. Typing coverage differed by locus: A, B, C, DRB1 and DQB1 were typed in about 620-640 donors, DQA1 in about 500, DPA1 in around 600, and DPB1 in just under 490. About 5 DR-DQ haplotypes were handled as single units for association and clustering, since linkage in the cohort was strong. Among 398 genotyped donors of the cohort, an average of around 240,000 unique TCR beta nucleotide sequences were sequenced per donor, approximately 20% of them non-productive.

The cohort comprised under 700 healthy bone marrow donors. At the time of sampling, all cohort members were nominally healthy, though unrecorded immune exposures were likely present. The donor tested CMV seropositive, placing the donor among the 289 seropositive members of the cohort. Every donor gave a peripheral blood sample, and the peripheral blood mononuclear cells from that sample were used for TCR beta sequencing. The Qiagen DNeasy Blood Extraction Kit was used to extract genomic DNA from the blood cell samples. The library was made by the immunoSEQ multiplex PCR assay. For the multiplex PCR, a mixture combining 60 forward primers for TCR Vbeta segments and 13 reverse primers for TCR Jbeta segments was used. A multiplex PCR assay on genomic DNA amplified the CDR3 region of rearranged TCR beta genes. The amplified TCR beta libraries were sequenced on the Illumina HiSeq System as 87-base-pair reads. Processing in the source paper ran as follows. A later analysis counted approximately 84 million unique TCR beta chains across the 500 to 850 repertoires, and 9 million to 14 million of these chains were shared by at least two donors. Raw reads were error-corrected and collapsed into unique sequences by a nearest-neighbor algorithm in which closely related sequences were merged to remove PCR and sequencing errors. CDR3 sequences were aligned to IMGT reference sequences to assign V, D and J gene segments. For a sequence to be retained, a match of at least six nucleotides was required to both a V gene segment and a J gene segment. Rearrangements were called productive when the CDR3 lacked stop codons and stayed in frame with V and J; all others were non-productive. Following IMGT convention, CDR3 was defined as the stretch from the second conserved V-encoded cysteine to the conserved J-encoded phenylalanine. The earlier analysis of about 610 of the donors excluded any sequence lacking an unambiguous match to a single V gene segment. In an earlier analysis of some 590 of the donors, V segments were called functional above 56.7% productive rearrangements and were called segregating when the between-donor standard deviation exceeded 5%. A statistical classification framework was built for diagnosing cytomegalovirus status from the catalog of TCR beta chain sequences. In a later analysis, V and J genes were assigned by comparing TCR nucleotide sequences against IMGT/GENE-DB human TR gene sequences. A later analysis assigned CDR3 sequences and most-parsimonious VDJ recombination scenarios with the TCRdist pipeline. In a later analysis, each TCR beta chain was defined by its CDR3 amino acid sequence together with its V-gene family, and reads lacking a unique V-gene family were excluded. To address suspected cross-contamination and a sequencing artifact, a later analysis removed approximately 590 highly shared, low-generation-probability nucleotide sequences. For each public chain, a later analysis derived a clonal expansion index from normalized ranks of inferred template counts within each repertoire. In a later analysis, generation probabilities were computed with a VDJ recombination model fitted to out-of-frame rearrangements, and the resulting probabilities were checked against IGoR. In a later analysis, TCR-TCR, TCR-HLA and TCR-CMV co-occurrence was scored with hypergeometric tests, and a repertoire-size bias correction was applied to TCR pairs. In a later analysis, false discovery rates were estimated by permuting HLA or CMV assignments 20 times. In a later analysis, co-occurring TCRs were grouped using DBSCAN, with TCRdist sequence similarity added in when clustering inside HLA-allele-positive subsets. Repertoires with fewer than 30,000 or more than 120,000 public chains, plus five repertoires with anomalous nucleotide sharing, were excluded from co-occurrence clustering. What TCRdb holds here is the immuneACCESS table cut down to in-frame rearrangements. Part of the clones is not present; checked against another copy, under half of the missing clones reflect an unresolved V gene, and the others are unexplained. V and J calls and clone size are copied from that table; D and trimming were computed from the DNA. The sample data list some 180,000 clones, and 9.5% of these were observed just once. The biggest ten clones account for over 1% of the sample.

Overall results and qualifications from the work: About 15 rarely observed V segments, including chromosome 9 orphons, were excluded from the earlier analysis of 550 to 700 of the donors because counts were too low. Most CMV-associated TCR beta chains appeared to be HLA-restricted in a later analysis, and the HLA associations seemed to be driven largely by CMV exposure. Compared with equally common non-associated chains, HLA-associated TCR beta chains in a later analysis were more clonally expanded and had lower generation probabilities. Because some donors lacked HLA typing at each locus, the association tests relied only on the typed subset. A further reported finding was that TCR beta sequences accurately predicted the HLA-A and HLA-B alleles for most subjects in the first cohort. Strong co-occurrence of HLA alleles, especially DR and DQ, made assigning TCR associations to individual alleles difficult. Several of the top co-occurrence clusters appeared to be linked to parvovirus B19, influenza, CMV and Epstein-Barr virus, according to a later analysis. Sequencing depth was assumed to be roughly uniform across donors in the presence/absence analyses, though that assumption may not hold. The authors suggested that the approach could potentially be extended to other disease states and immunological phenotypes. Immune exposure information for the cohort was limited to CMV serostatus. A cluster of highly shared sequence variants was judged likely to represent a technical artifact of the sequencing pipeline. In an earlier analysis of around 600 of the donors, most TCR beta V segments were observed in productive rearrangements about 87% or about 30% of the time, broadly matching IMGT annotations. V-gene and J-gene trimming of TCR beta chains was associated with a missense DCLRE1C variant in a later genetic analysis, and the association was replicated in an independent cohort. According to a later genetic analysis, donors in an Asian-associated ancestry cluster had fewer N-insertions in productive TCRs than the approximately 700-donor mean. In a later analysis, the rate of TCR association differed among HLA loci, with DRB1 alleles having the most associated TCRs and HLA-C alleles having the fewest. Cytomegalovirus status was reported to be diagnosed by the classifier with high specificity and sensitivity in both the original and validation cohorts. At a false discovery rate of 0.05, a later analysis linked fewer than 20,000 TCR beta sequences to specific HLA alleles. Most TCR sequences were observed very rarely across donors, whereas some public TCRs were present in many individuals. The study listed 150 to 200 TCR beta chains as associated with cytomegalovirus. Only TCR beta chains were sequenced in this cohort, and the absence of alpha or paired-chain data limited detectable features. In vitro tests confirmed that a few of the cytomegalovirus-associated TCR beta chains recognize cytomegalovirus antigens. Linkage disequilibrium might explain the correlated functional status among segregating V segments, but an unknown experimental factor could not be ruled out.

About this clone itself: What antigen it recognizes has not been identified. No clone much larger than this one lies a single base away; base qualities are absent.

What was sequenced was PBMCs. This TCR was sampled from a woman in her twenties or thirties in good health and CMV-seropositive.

The DNA is TGTGCCAGCAGCTTGCAGGGGCCGCAGGTGAATGAAAAACTGTTTTTT. Translated, it reads CASSLQGPQVNEKLFF. The chain uses TRBV5-6 and TRBJ1-4; TRBD1 is possibly the D segment (6 matching bases). Deletion took 1 base off V and 5 bases off J, with a span of 15 bases between the germline ends. The germline V gene yields SGHDT for CDR1 and YYEEEE for CDR2. The CDR3 starts with the cysteine, ends with the phenylalanine, and has 16 residues. Only CDR3 DNA is held: 48 bases, read in frame from base 1.